This TCR beta chain emerged from a study of blood T cells in healthy people across ages. This clonotype was seen many times. Alongside a J-beta primer mix, a sample-barcoded 5' primer served in a second PCR lasting about 7 to 11 cycles. TCRdb re-derived calls from the 5' RACE reads in MiXCR, one entry per CDR3 protein. Of around 800,000 distinct CDR3 sequences listed, about 26% are singletons. Trimming cost V 8 bases and J 0 bases; bases outside gene matches: 7. The CDR3 is made up of 16 amino acids. These sequences were also reported in another study, on T cells of mothers and their children.

The clonotype comes from a boy aged 10-17 years in good health. Material: blood. This chain joins TRBV12-3 or TRBV12-4 and TRBJ2-1, with 10 bases matching TRBD2. The CDR3 loop is CASGPSGGNSYNEQFF. The CDR3 coding sequence is TGTGCCAGCGGACCTAGCGGGGGAAACTCCTACAATGAGCAGTTCTTC.